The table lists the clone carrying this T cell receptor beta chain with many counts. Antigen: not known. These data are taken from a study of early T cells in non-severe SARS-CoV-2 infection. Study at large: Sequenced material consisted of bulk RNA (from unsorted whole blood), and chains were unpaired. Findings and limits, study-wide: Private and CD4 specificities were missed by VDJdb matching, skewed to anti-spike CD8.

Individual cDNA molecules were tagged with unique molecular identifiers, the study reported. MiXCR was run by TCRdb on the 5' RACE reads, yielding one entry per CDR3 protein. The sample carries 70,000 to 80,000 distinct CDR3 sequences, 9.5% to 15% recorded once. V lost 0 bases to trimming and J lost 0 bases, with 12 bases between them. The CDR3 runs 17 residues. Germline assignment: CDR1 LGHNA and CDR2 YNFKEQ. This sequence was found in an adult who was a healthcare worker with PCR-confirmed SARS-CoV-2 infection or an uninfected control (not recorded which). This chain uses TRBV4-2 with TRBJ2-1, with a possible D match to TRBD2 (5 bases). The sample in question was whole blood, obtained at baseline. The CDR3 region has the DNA TGTGCCAGCAGCCAAGATCGGGGTACAAGCTCCTACAATGAGCAGTTCTTC. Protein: CASSQDRGTSSYNEQFF.